The source of this TCR beta chain is a study of T cell changes during pregnancy in multiple sclerosis. TCRdb's table, derived via immunoSEQ multiplex PCR, lists solely in-frame clones and lacks some. Of some 50,000 clones in the sample, approximately 90% were seen once. The sample holds one count of this clone. A junction boundary mismatches the germline segment, possibly from a read error. The germline V gene encodes CDR1 SEHNR and CDR2 FQNEAQ (reference sequence). The CDR3 contains 14 residues. The sequences come from CD8+ T cells from peripheral blood mononuclear cells, collected in the second trimester of pregnancy. The receptor was derived from a female donor with multiple sclerosis, enrolled in a pregnancy study. The chain has TRBV7-9 and TRBJ2-3; D might be TRBD1 (5 bases). The CDR3 spells CASSTVRGTGQADF. CDR3 DNA: TGTGCCAGCAGCACCGTCCGCGGAACAGGCCAGGCGGATTTT.